The T cell receptor (beta chain) described here comes from a study of OX40 agonist ivuxolimab in advanced cancers. Study-wide findings and caveats: Low normalized T-cell clonal expansion was also seen in some nonresponders. Expansion of clones was among the lowest in partial responders at 0.1-3.0 mg/kg.

Patients with a history of autoimmune disease or on systemic immunosuppression were excluded. Sequencing was performed with immunoSEQ multiplex PCR; in TCRdb, only in-frame clones are kept and a portion is missing. There are more than 20,000 clones in the sample; about nine tenths occur only once, and roughly 25% lies in the top ten. The table lists this clone with a count of one. Its cognate antigen is unknown. The germline V gene has CDR1 SGHAT and CDR2 FQNNGV. This CDR3 comprises 14 residues. The V end lost 7 bases, the J end lost 2 bases, and 15 bases lay between the germline ends. This material consisted of CD4+ or CD8+ T cells sorted from blood, taken in a trial of the OX40 agonist ivuxolimab. The chain couples TRBV11-2 to TRBJ2-7; D is perhaps TRBD1 (5 bases). This TCR was sampled from an adult with an advanced solid tumor such as melanoma, head and neck, liver or kidney cancer. The CDR3 is CASKGLPQAYEQYF. The CDR3 region has the DNA TGTGCCAGCAAAGGGCTTCCACAGGCCTACGAGCAGTACTTC.